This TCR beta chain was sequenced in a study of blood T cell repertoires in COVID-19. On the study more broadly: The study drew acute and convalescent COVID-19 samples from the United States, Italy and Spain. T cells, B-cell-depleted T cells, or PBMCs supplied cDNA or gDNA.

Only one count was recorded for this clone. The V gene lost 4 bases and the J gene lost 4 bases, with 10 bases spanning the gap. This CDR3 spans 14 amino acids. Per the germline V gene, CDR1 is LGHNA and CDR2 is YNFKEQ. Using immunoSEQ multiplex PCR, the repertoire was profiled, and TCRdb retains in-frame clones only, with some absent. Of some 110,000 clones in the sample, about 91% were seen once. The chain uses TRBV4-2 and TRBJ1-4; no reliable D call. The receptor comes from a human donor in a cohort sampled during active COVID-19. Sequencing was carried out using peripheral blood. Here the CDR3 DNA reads TGTGCCAGCAGCCCGGGTCCTAATAATGAAAAACTGTTTTTT. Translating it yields CASSPGPNNEKLFF.